A single sample is the source of the 20 T cell receptor beta chains below, sequenced in a study of molecular identifiers for immune sequencing clone quantification. One entry per CDR3 protein results from TCRdb running MiXCR on the PCR reads. This table has about 640,000 distinct CDR3 sequences, less than 20% appearing once. Sequencing was carried out using naive CD8+ T cells from blood, with Jurkat cell RNA spiked in. Subset noted: FACS-sorted CD8+CD4-CCR7+CD45RA+ naive T cells. The source is a human donor in good health. Some libraries in this study had Jurkat cell RNA spiked in.

In this sample, this clonotype turned up many times. The rearrangement joins TRBV28 to TRBJ2-7; D call uncertain. This CDR3 comprises 15 residues. Germline CDR1 MDHEN, CDR2 SYDVKM. V was trimmed by 3 bases and J by 0 bases, leaving 12 bases between them. The CDR3 spells CASSFEAESSYEQYF. CDR3 in DNA: TGTGCCAGCAGTTTCGAGGCAGAATCCTCCTACGAGCAGTACTTC.

As regards this clonotype: A much larger clone lies one base from this, so it may be a read error. The rearrangement uses TRBV7-2 and TRBJ2-5; 9 bases line up with TRBD1. Germline CDR1 reads SGHTA; CDR2 reads FQGNSA. The CDR3 length is 15 residues. The CDR3 sequence: CASGLTTGGSETQYF. DNA for the CDR3: TGTGCCAGCGGCTTAACGACAGGGGGTAGCGAGACCCAGTACTTC.

This clonotype has only one observation. At one end the junction does not follow the germline gene, possibly because of a read error. As DNA, the CDR3 is TGTACCAGCAGCGCTACAGGGTTCTCCTACAATGAGCAGTTCTTC. Its translation: CTSSATGFSYNEQFF. The chain recombines TRBV9 with TRBJ2-1; a weak D match, TRBD1 (6 bases). There are 15 residues in the CDR3. Germline V gene data show CDR1 as SGDLS and CDR2 as YYNGEE.

This clonotype was seen many times. The J gene is TRBJ1-5, the V gene TRBV30, with TRBD1 as a possible D gene (5 bases). The CDR3 sequence is 15 residues long. The V gene lost 2 bases and the J gene lost 5 bases, with 16 bases spanning the gap. From germline, CDR1 is GTSNPN and CDR2 SVGIG (reference sequence). CDR3 residues: CAWSSPGLGDQPQHF. The CDR3 nucleotides read TGTGCCTGGAGTTCGCCGGGCCTGGGGGATCAGCCCCAGCATTTT.

In its sample, this clonotype was seen many times. The chain carries TRBV15 and TRBJ2-1, with a tentative D call TRBD1 (6 bases). This CDR3 region has 13 residues. Between the trimmed V and J ends, which lost 3 bases and 9 bases, there was a span of 12 bases. Germline V gives CDR1 LNHNV, CDR2 YYDKDF (reference sequence). The CDR3 coding sequence is TGTGCCACCAGCAGGGTCACAGGGCGTGAGCAGTTCTTC. Protein product: CATSRVTGREQFF.

The sample holds one count of this clonotype. An end of the junction does not agree with germline; a read error may underlie this. The rearrangement links TRBV4-3 to TRBJ1-5; D might be TRBD1 (5 bases). Germline V CDR1 and CDR2: LGHNA, YSLEER. CDR3 length equals 15 residues. CDR3 residues: CASSQDGGMNQSQHF. The DNA for the CDR3 is TGCGCCAGCAGCCAAGATGGGGGAATGAATCAGTCCCAGCATTTT.

This chain uses TRBV20-1 with TRBJ2-7, with 9 bases identical to TRBD1. Trimming cost V 3 bases and J 5 bases; bases outside gene matches: 8. CDR3 length: 14 amino acids. Per the germline V gene, CDR1 is DFQATT and CDR2 is SNEGSKA (reference sequence). The CDR3 sequence: CSARGGTGTNEQYF. The CDR3 DNA follows: TGCAGTGCTAGGGGGGGGACAGGGACCAACGAGCAGTACTTC.

In this sample, this clonotype turned up many times. The V gene is TRBV6-6, the J gene TRBJ1-5, with 9 bases that match TRBD1. The CDR3 covers 15 residues. Germline CDR1 reads MNHNY; CDR2 reads SVGAGI (reference sequence). The ends lost 2 bases at V and 4 bases at J; junction bases unmatched: 3. The chain's CDR3 is CASSYGTGRNQPQHF. The CDR3 bases are TGTGCCAGCAGTTACGGGACAGGGAGAAATCAGCCCCAGCATTTT.

The chain carries TRBV20-1 and TRBJ2-5, with 12 bases lining up with TRBD2. V dropped 3 bases and J dropped 5; count of bases not matched to a gene: 7. The CDR3 is made up of 15 amino acids. CDR1 and CDR2 from the germline V gene are DFQATT and SNEGSKA (reference sequence). The DNA for the CDR3 is TGCAGTGCTAGGACTAGCGGGGGAGAGTGGGAGACCCAGTACTTC. This translates into CSARTSGGEWETQYF.

A note on this clonotype: This sequence may be a read error, since a much larger clone differs from it by one base. This CDR3 is missing its conserved last phenylalanine or tryptophan, likely due to a read error. The rearrangement joins TRBV4-3 to TRBJ2-2, with 9 bases matching TRBD1. V dropped 3 bases and J dropped 7; count of bases not matched to a gene: 3. This CDR3 spans 14 amino acids. In germline, CDR1 is LGHNA, CDR2 YSLEER. CDR3 protein: CASSQDRGGGELFL. As DNA, the CDR3 is TGCGCCAGCAGCCAGGACAGGGGTGGCGGGGAGCTGTTTCTT.

J is TRBJ2-1 and V is TRBV7-9, with a tentative D call TRBD1 (6 bases). Germline CDR1 SEHNR, CDR2 FQNEAQ (reference sequence). This CDR3 spans 13 amino acids. The germline V and J ends were trimmed by 7 bases and 7 bases, with 14 bases remaining between them. CDR3 bases: TGTGCCAGCACCAGGCCCCAGGGGAATGAGCAGTTCTTC. The encoded protein is CASTRPQGNEQFF.

The chain employs TRBV13 and TRBJ1-2; tentative D call: TRBD1 (5 bases). The CDR3 runs 14 residues. Trimming stripped 1 base from V and 6 bases from J, with 12 bases between. From germline, CDR1 is PRHDT and CDR2 FYEKMQ (reference sequence). The CDR3 nucleotides are TGTGCCAGCAGCTTAGCACAGGACGACAATGGCTACACCTTC. It yields the protein CASSLAQDDNGYTF.

This clonotype was detected a few times. The chain combines TRBV23-1 with TRBJ1-5; 8 bases are a match to TRBD1. TRBV23-1 falls under the ORF class, with uncertain function. The CDR3 spans 14 residues. V shed 6 bases, J shed 3 bases, and the junction held 4 bases outside the gene matches. CDR3 in amino acids: CASRLQGANQPQHF. DNA for the CDR3: TGCGCCAGCAGATTGCAGGGGGCCAATCAGCCCCAGCATTTT.

In this sample, this clonotype turned up many times. The chain carries TRBV30 and TRBJ2-7, with D possibly called TRBD1 or TRBD2 (5 bases each). Germline lookup yields CDR1 GTSNPN and CDR2 SVGIG (reference sequence). The CDR3 contains 12 residues. Trimming stripped 2 bases from V and 7 bases from J, with 12 bases between. The CDR3 here is CAWSTLWGEQYF. CDR3 nucleotide sequence: TGTGCCTGGAGTACCCTGTGGGGGGAGCAGTACTTC.

This clonotype came up a few times. The junction departs from germline at one end; a sequencing error may be responsible. This chain uses TRBV6-2 or TRBV6-3 with TRBJ2-3; TRBD2 matches at 8 bases. This CDR3 is built from 15 residues. Germline V gene lookup returns CDR1 MNHEY and CDR2 SVGEGT. CDR3 sequence (DNA): TGTGCCAGCAGTTACGCGGGGGGCCGCACAGGTACGCAGTATTTT. It yields the protein CASSYAGGRTGTQYF.

The chain is built from TRBV5-1 and TRBJ2-1, with D tentatively TRBD1 (7 bases). Germline V lookup: CDR1 SGHRS, CDR2 YFSETQ. CDR3 size: 14 residues. The ends were cut back, 3 bases at V and 15 bases at J, with 22 bases in the middle. The CDR3 is CASSWGDRSFFLFF. CDR3 nucleotide sequence: TGCGCCAGCAGCTGGGGGGACAGATCGTTCTTCCTGTTCTTC.

This clonotype was picked up many times. This sequence joins TRBV10-2 and TRBJ1-1; D is perhaps TRBD1 (6 bases). This CDR3 comprises 14 residues. The germline CDR1 and CDR2 sequences are WSHSY and SAAADI. V lost 3 bases and J lost 5, with 13 bases in between. The CDR3: CASSESQGSTEAFF. In DNA form, the CDR3 reads TGCGCCAGCAGTGAATCACAGGGTAGTACTGAAGCTTTCTTT.

The gene calls are TRBV9 and TRBJ2-1; D gene ambiguous. Deletions cut 10 bases from V and 0 bases from J, with 11 bases between. CDR3 length: 13 residues. Germline CDR1 and CDR2: SGDLS and YYNGEE. Here the CDR3 reads CACGGPSYNEQFF. For the CDR3, the DNA is TGTGCCTGTGGTGGCCCCTCCTACAATGAGCAGTTCTTC.

With respect to this clonotype: Given a much more abundant clone one base away, this may be a read error. The rearrangement joins TRBV12-3 or TRBV12-4 to TRBJ2-3, with D possibly matching TRBD2 (6 bases). The CDR3 runs 17 residues. CDR3 in DNA: TGTGCCGGCAGTTTAGAAGGGTTAGCGGATAGCACAGATACGCAGTATTTT. Amino acids: CAGSLEGLADSTDTQYF.

This clonotype was observed many times. J is TRBJ2-7 and V is TRBV28, with D perhaps matching TRBD2 (7 bases). CDR3 length: 15 residues. Germline CDR1 MDHEN, CDR2 SYDVKM. Trimming shortened V by 3 bases and J by 2 bases, and 14 bases separated the two germline ends. CDR3 nucleotides: TGTGCCAGCAGTTTCGGGGGGCTCGGGACCTACGAGCAGTACTTC. This sequence encodes CASSFGGLGTYEQYF.